The present T cell receptor beta chain was sequenced within a study of T cells in Graves' hyperthyroidism and ophthalmopathy. Looking at the study overall: Peripheral blood samples were taken at initial diagnosis, prior to any treatment.

CDR3 length: 18 amino acids. CDR1 and CDR2 (germline): SEHNR, FQNEAQ (reference sequence). Germline trimming cut 5 bases from V and 6 bases from J; bases unmatched to any gene: 17. The source material, RNA transcripts, was used to amplify TCR beta CDR3 regions. The study used the HTBI primer set for a first-round RT-PCR of the TCR CDR3. TCRdb re-analysed the multiplex PCR reads in MiXCR, keeping a single row per CDR3 protein. Of 750,000 to 950,000 distinct CDR3 sequences in the sample, over 35% were seen once. Over 18 months, lack of ophthalmopathy progression marked Graves' hyperthyroidism as stable.

The TCR sequence derives from a man between 18 and 29 years old with Graves' hyperthyroidism. The V and J genes are TRBV7-9 and TRBJ2-2; 8 bases line up with TRBD1. Sequencing was carried out using blood. CDR3 residues: CASSRPPPGGKKAGELFF. The DNA for the CDR3 is TGTGCCAGCAGCCGCCCGCCCCCAGGGGGCAAGAAGGCCGGGGAGCTGTTTTTT.